This is a list of T cell receptor beta chains from one sample in a study of blood T cell repertoires in COVID-19. Profiled with immunoSEQ multiplex PCR; TCRdb holds only in-frame clones, not every one. The sample carries roughly 290,000 clones, around 85% recorded once. Sequencing was done on a sample of peripheral blood. The origin of the receptors is a woman aged 50 to 60 with active or convalescent COVID-19. CDR3s include the opening cysteine and the closing phenylalanine or tryptophan. Fields, in order: J gene, D gene, V gene, clone size, CDR3 protein, CDR3 DNA. The D gene is left open where the match is weak. Clone size is stated in some rows and not others, as once, few, many or a class when expanded.

>TRBJ2-7|TRBD2|TRBV5-1|-
CASSLELAGVDKQYF
TGCGCCAGCAGCTTGGAACTAGCGGGAGTCGACAAGCAGTACTTC
>TRBJ2-4|-|TRBV28|-
CASSLGGVVKNIQYF
TGTGCCAGCAGTTTAGGAGGGGTCGTTAAAAACATTCAGTACTTC
>TRBJ2-1|TRBD2|TRBV4-1|-
CASRGAGVAAEQFF
TGCGCCAGCCGTGGGGCGGGAGTAGCGGCTGAGCAGTTCTTC
>TRBJ1-4|-|TRBV3-1/TRBV3-2|-
CASSQGAANEKLFF
TGTGCCAGCAGCCAGGGGGCAGCTAATGAAAAACTGTTTTTT
>TRBJ1-2|TRBD1|TRBV3-1/TRBV3-2|-
CASSQDDRGDYGYTF
TGTGCCAGCAGCCAAGATGACAGGGGGGACTATGGCTACACCTTC
>TRBJ1-2|TRBD1|TRBV3-1/TRBV3-2|-
CASSPGQGNYGYTF
TGTGCCAGCAGCCCCGGACAGGGGAACTATGGCTACACCTTC
>TRBJ1-4|TRBD1|TRBV2|-
CASRAGQGAFVTNEKLFF
TGTGCCAGCAGGGCGGGACAGGGGGCGTTTGTAACTAATGAAAAACTGTTTTTT
>TRBJ2-5|-|TRBV18|-
CASSLTGAETQYF
TGTGCCAGCTCACTGACTGGCGCCGAGACCCAGTACTTC
>TRBJ1-1|TRBD1|TRBV10-3|-
CASQDRGLMNTEAFF
TGTGCCAGCCAAGACAGGGGGCTGATGAACACTGAAGCTTTCTTT
>TRBJ2-7|-|TRBV27|few
CASSYRTAYEQYF
TGTGCCAGCAGTTACAGGACCGCCTACGAGCAGTACTTC
>TRBJ1-3|-|TRBV11-2|-
CASSLSGNTIYF
TGTGCCAGCAGCCTATCTGGAAACACCATATATTTT
>TRBJ2-3|TRBD2|TRBV11-2|-
CASSLGTSGRTQYF
TGTGCCAGCAGCTTAGGGACTAGCGGGAGAACGCAGTATTTT
>TRBJ1-2|TRBD1|TRBV9|-
CASSVTTGDVGGYTF
TGTGCCAGCAGCGTTACGACAGGGGATGTTGGTGGCTACACCTTC
>TRBJ1-2|TRBD1|TRBV5-6|-
CASSLGQGDYGYTF
TGTGCCAGCAGCTTGGGACAGGGGGACTATGGCTACACCTTC
>TRBJ1-3|-|TRBV25-1|-
CASSGKGVAGAHTIYF
TGTGCCAGCAGTGGCAAGGGGGTGGCGGGCGCGCACACCATATATTTT
>TRBJ2-5|-|TRBV21-1|-
CASRRGNRGRHETQYF
TGTGCCAGCAGACGTGGAAACAGGGGGCGACACGAGACCCAGTACTTC
>TRBJ2-5|-|TRBV4-1|once
CASSQGGGGETQYF
TGCGCCAGCAGCCAAGGGGGGGGCGGGGAGACCCAGTACTTC
>TRBJ2-1|-|TRBV7-9|-
CASSPTSLDEQFF
TGTGCCAGCAGCCCGACTAGTTTGGATGAGCAGTTCTTC
>TRBJ1-1|-|TRBV24-1|-
CATSPGGNTEAFF
TGTGCCACCAGTCCGGGGGGGAACACTGAAGCTTTCTTT
>TRBJ2-1|-|TRBV25-1|-
CASSEYSSNEQFF
TGTGCCAGCAGTGAATATTCCAGCAATGAGCAGTTCTTC
>TRBJ2-1|TRBD1|TRBV29-1|-
CSVWLGQGAGDEQFF
TGCAGCGTTTGGCTAGGACAGGGGGCTGGCGATGAGCAGTTCTTC
>TRBJ1-1|-|TRBV5-1|-
CASSLEPNKNTEAFF
TGCGCCAGCAGCTTGGAACCCAACAAGAACACTGAAGCTTTCTTT
>TRBJ2-1|TRBD2|TRBV5-1|-
CASSAGSGTSGSASSYNEQFF
TGCGCCAGCAGCGCAGGATCCGGGACTAGCGGGAGCGCGAGCTCCTACAATGAGCAGTTCTTC
>TRBJ1-6|-|TRBV27|-
CASSFYVGDNSPLHF
TGTGCCAGCAGTTTCTATGTAGGGGATAATTCACCCCTCCACTTT
>TRBJ1-1|-|TRBV12-5|-
CASGNLNTEAFF
TGTGCTAGTGGAAACTTGAACACTGAAGCTTTCTTT
>TRBJ1-5|-|TRBV19|-
CASSISKAGNQPQHF
TGTGCCAGTAGTATCAGTAAGGCGGGCAATCAGCCCCAGCATTTT
>TRBJ2-1|-|TRBV2|-
CASSSDYYNEQFF
TGTGCCAGCAGCTCGGACTACTACAATGAGCAGTTCTTC
>TRBJ1-6|TRBD1|TRBV7-9|-
CASSLARDRYSPLHF
TGTGCCAGCAGCTTAGCCCGGGACAGATATTCACCCCTCCACTTT
>TRBJ1-6|TRBD1|TRBV7-9|once
CASSLSRTGGSPLHF
TGTGCCAGCAGCTTAAGTAGGACAGGGGGTTCACCCCTCCACTTT
>TRBJ1-2|-|TRBV28|few
CASSSQPPSRGAGGYTF
TGTGCCAGCAGTTCGCAACCGCCCTCTCGGGGGGCAGGCGGCTACACCTTC
>TRBJ2-1|TRBD2|TRBV4-1|-
CASSHTTSGRSYNEQFF
TGCGCCAGCAGCCATACGACTAGCGGGAGATCGTACAATGAGCAGTTCTTC
>TRBJ2-2|-|TRBV10-3|once
CAITEYGRGSGGELFF
TGTGCCATCACAGAATATGGGAGGGGGTCAGGCGGGGAGCTGTTTTTT
>TRBJ1-3|-|TRBV10-3|-
CATTGSRDYSGNTIYF
TGTGCCACCACCGGTTCCAGGGACTACTCTGGAAACACCATATATTTT
>TRBJ2-1|-|TRBV5-1|-
CASSFLDEQFF
TGCGCCAGCAGCTTTTTAGATGAGCAGTTCTTC
>TRBJ2-1|-|TRBV5-1|once
CASSLYGEAHNEQFF
TGCGCCAGCAGCTTGTATGGGGAGGCACACAATGAGCAGTTCTTC
>TRBJ1-1|-|TRBV18|-
CASSNRENTEAFF
TGTGCCAGCTCAAACAGGGAGAACACTGAAGCTTTCTTT
>TRBJ2-7|TRBD2|TRBV6-4|-
CASSDTWTSGKYEQYF
TGTGCCAGCAGTGACACCTGGACTAGCGGGAAGTACGAGCAGTACTTC
>TRBJ1-5|-|TRBV5-6|-
CASSFSSEVQPQHF
TGTGCCAGCAGCTTTTCGTCGGAGGTTCAGCCCCAGCATTTT
>TRBJ1-1|TRBD1|TRBV29-1|few
CSSDRVEAEAFF
TGCAGCTCTGACAGGGTTGAAGCTGAAGCTTTCTTT
>TRBJ2-1|TRBD2|TRBV7-2|-
CASSVPLTSGSSYNEQFF
TGTGCCAGCAGCGTACCACTGACTAGCGGGAGCTCCTACAATGAGCAGTTCTTC
>TRBJ2-7|TRBD1|TRBV5-8|few
CASRFRDRSGF
TGTGCCAGCCGTTTCCGGGACAGGAGCGGCTTC
>TRBJ1-2|TRBD1|TRBV5-4|-
CASSPTTGDYGYTF
TGTGCCAGCAGCCCCACGACAGGGGACTATGGCTACACCTTC
>TRBJ2-3|-|TRBV9|-
CASSVGLVIADTQYF
TGTGCCAGCAGCGTAGGTCTAGTAATAGCAGATACGCAGTATTTT
>TRBJ1-2|-|TRBV3-1/TRBV3-2|-
CASSQSRSGYTF
TGTGCCAGCAGCCAATCCCGAAGCGGCTACACCTTC
>TRBJ1-1|TRBD1|TRBV5-1|-
CASSHDGDSEAFF
TGCGCCAGCAGCCATGACGGGGACAGTGAAGCTTTCTTT
>TRBJ1-6|-|TRBV28|-
CASSSPTHRVYNSPLHF
TGTGCCAGCAGTTCCCCTACCCACAGGGTCTATAATTCACCCCTCCACTTT
>TRBJ1-3|-|TRBV6-1|once
CASSEQNTIYF
TGTGCCAGCAGTGAACAAAACACCATATATTTT
>TRBJ2-7|TRBD2|TRBV28|-
CASTTGTSGREQYF
TGTGCCAGCACGACCGGGACTAGCGGGCGCGAGCAGTACTTC
>TRBJ2-2|TRBD1|TRBV20-1|-
CSATDRGHSNTGELFF
TGCAGTGCTACTGACAGGGGGCATTCGAACACCGGGGAGCTGTTTTTT